A selection of T cell receptor beta chains follows, all from one sample in a study of radiation and T cells in renal cell carcinoma. Measured with immunoSEQ multiplex PCR; TCRdb has only the in-frame clones, and not every one. This table has roughly 80,000 clones, 65% to 90% appearing once. The source material was blood, sampled from a patient whose treatment included radiotherapy and nephrectomy. The receptors originated from a woman in her fifties or sixties with renal cell carcinoma. CDR3s include the opening cysteine and the closing phenylalanine or tryptophan. D genes are given only for firm matches. Clone sizes are given selectively: once, few, many, or a class where the clone is expanded.

j_call	v_call	d_call	clone_size	cdr3_nt	cdr3_aa
TRBJ1-5	TRBV4-2	TRBD1	-	TGTGCCAGCAGCCAAGAGGCAGGGGGCGGGGATCAGCCCCAGCATTTT	CASSQEAGGGDQPQHF
TRBJ1-1	TRBV10-3	-	-	TGTGCCATCAGAAATGACCCGGGGAACACTGAAGCTTTCTTT	CAIRNDPGNTEAFF
TRBJ2-7	TRBV6-6	-	-	TGTGCCAGCAGTTACTCAAGGGTTCTCGTCTACGAGCAGTACTTC	CASSYSRVLVYEQYF
TRBJ2-1	TRBV5-8	TRBD2	-	TGTGCCAGCAGCATCGAAGCGGGAGGACTCAATGAGCAGTTCTTC	CASSIEAGGLNEQFF
TRBJ1-1	TRBV5-1	-	-	TGCGCCAGCAGCCCGGTACAGGTCGCGAACACTGAAGCTTTCTTT	CASSPVQVANTEAFF
TRBJ2-5	TRBV19	-	-	TGTGCCAGTAGTGGGGTATCTTCCCCTCCAGAGACCCAGTACTTC	CASSGVSSPPETQYF
TRBJ1-4	TRBV5-1	TRBD1	-	TGCGCCAGCAGCGCCACAGGGGATGAAAAACTGTTTTTT	CASSATGDEKLFF
TRBJ2-3	TRBV5-6	TRBD2	few	TGTGCCAGCAGCTTGCTGGCGGGGGGGCCGGGATATACGCAGTATTTT	CASSLLAGGPGYTQYF
TRBJ2-5	TRBV6-5	-	-	TGTGCCAGCAGTCTTCTAGGTTCTGGAGAGACCCAGTACTTC	CASSLLGSGETQYF
TRBJ2-3	TRBV6-1	-	-	TGTGCCAGCACTAAACTTGTCGCTAGCACAGATACGCAGTATTTT	CASTKLVASTDTQYF
TRBJ2-1	TRBV13	-	-	TGTGCCAGCAGCTTAGGAAGTTGGGATGAGCAGTTCTTC	CASSLGSWDEQFF
TRBJ2-3	TRBV5-1	-	-	TGCGCCAGCAGCGGAGCAACCGGTAGCACAGATACGCAGTATTTT	CASSGATGSTDTQYF
TRBJ2-5	TRBV2	-	-	TGTGCCAGCAGTGGGTGGGGAGCGGCGATGGAGACCCAGTACTTC	CASSGWGAAMETQYF
TRBJ1-6	TRBV19	-	-	TGTGCCAGTAGTATAGTTTCTCAGAGGAATAATTCACCCCTCCACTTT	CASSIVSQRNNSPLHF
TRBJ2-1	TRBV2	-	-	TGTGCCAGCAGTAAGGACAGAGCCTACAATGAGCAGTTCTTC	CASSKDRAYNEQFF
TRBJ2-3	TRBV5-1	TRBD1	-	TGCGCCAGCAGCTGGAACCGGGACAGCTCCCTCCAAGATACGCAGTATTTT	CASSWNRDSSLQDTQYF
TRBJ2-7	TRBV7-2	-	-	TGTGCCAGCAGCCCGGGATATAGCGGCGGGGAGCAGTACTTC	CASSPGYSGGEQYF
TRBJ2-6	TRBV5-6	-	-	TGTGCCAGCAGCCGGGGCTACTCTGGGGCCAACGTCCTGACTTTC	CASSRGYSGANVLTF
TRBJ1-1	TRBV13	TRBD1	few	TGTGCCAGCAGCATGGAGGGACAGGGTGGATCTGAAGCTTTCTTT	CASSMEGQGGSEAFF
TRBJ1-1	TRBV18	-	-	TGTGCCAGCTCACCGGAGCAGGGTTACACTGAAGCTTTCTTT	CASSPEQGYTEAFF
TRBJ2-7	TRBV28	-	-	TGTGCCAGCAGGGGTGGGACTGCCACCTACGAGCAGTACTTC	CASRGGTATYEQYF
TRBJ2-7	TRBV14	-	-	TGTGCCAGCAGCCCGACAGGTTCTTACGAGCAGTACTTC	CASSPTGSYEQYF
TRBJ1-5	TRBV7-9	TRBD1	-	TGTGCCAGCAGCTTAGCGGTAGACAGGGGACAGCCCCAGCATTTT	CASSLAVDRGQPQHF
TRBJ2-1	TRBV13	TRBD1	once	TGTGCCAGCAGCTTGGGCAGGGGGCGCGATGAGCAGTTCTTC	CASSLGRGRDEQFF
TRBJ1-1	TRBV9	-	-	TGTGCCAGCAGTGCCGCTCAGGGCGTGAACACTGAAGCTTTCTTT	CASSAAQGVNTEAFF
TRBJ2-5	TRBV7-8	-	-	TGTGCCAGCAGCTTAGCGGTTTGGGGGGAGACCCAGTACTTC	CASSLAVWGETQYF
TRBJ2-3	TRBV11-2	-	-	TGTGCCAGCAGCTCCGCCTCCGGGGCAGATACGCAGTATTTT	CASSSASGADTQYF
TRBJ2-5	TRBV9	TRBD2	-	TGTGCCAGCAGCTTACGAGGACTAGCGGGAGAAAAAGAGACCCAGTACTTC	CASSLRGLAGEKETQYF
TRBJ1-5	TRBV28	-	-	TGTGCCAGCAGTTTAGAATGGGGCAATCAGCCCCAGCATTTT	CASSLEWGNQPQHF
TRBJ2-5	TRBV20-1	-	-	TGCAGTGCCGCCAAGGGGGAGACCCAGTACTTC	CSAAKGETQYF
TRBJ1-1	TRBV19	-	-	TGTGCCAGTAGTGCCGACGGGGGCAGTAAGGCTTTCTTT	CASSADGGSKAFF
TRBJ1-1	TRBV2	-	-	TGTGCCAGCAGTGAAAACCCGGTCACTGAAGCTTTCTTT	CASSENPVTEAFF
TRBJ2-3	TRBV4-1	-	-	TGCGCCAGCAGCCAAGAGGCACTTTTGGATACGCAGTATTTT	CASSQEALLDTQYF
TRBJ2-3	TRBV19	TRBD1	-	TGTGCCACAAAAAGGGACAGATACAGCACAGATACGCAGTATTTT	CATKRDRYSTDTQYF
TRBJ2-3	TRBV5-1	TRBD2	-	TGCGCCAGCAGCTTGTTAGCTAGCGGGGGCACAGATACGCAGTATTTT	CASSLLASGGTDTQYF
TRBJ2-5	TRBV4-1	TRBD1	once	TGCGCCAGCAGCCTCAATCCGGGACAGGGAGGAGAGACCCAGTACTTC	CASSLNPGQGGETQYF
TRBJ2-2	TRBV7-9	TRBD1	once	TGTGCCAGCAGCTTGGGTACAGGGGGCATCGACACCGGGGAGCTGTTTTTT	CASSLGTGGIDTGELFF
TRBJ1-1	TRBV6-5	-	-	TGTGCCAGCAGCTCTCGGGGGCGGAACACTGAAGCTTTCTTT	CASSSRGRNTEAFF
TRBJ1-2	TRBV11-2	-	-	TGTGCCAGCAGCTTAGGCCCCGATGGAGGCTACACCTTC	CASSLGPDGGYTF
TRBJ2-7	TRBV7-2	-	few	TGTGCCAGCAACGAATCAGGAGCCAGCGAGCAGTACTTC	CASNESGASEQYF
TRBJ2-5	TRBV11-2	TRBD2	once	TGTGCCAGCAGCTCCGGACTAGTCCCACAAGAGACCCAGTACTTC	CASSSGLVPQETQYF
TRBJ1-1	TRBV9	-	-	TGTGCCAGCAGTGTGGGAGACAGGCCGAACACTGAAGCTTTCTTT	CASSVGDRPNTEAFF
TRBJ2-5	TRBV30	TRBD2	-	TGTGCCTGGAGTGTAGCGGGGAAGGGGACCCAGTACTTC	CAWSVAGKGTQYF
TRBJ1-5	TRBV6-6	-	-	TGTGCCAGCATGGAGCCATTCCCCGGCAATCAGCCCCAGCATTTT	CASMEPFPGNQPQHF
TRBJ2-3	TRBV6-4	-	-	TGTGCCAGCAGTGACCTCCAGCGGCTGGGGTCGGATACGCAGTATTTT	CASSDLQRLGSDTQYF